This entry describes one T cell receptor (beta chain). The sample has other DNA sequences that encode this CDR3 too. CDR1 and CDR2 from the germline V gene are SGDLS and YYNGEE. V was clipped by 3 bases and J by 5 bases, with 8 bases between them. The CDR3 runs 13 residues. Expressed TCRB transcripts got sequenced, as all isolated RNA was reverse transcribed. Repertoires were generated with immunoSEQ multiplex PCR, while TCRdb's copy carries only in-frame clones and drops some. The table has 37,000 or so clones, roughly 50% seen once; the top ten hold 0.72%. Donors contributed one heparinised blood draw apiece, averaging roughly 0.12 L. This entry belongs to a study of beta chain features in type 1 diabetes.

The rearrangement joins TRBV9 to TRBJ2-2; no clear D gene. The sample taken for sequencing was central memory CD4+ T cells from blood. This TCR was recovered from a woman in her late teens or twenties in good health. The CDR3 protein is CASSALSTGELFF. Here the CDR3 DNA reads TGTGCCAGCAGCGCCCTGAGTACCGGGGAGCTGTTTTTT.